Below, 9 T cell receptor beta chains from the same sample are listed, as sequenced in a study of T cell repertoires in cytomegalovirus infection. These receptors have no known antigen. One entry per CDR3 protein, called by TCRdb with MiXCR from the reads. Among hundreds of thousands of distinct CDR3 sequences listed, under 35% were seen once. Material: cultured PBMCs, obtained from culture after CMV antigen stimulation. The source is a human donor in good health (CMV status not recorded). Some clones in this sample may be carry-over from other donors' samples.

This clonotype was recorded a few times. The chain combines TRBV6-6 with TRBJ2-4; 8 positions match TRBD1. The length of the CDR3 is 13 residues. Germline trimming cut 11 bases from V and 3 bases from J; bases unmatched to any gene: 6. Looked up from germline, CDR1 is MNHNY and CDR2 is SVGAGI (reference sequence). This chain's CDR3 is CAGLTGVKNIQYF. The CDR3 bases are TGTGCCGGCTTGACAGGGGTCAAAAACATTCAGTACTTC.

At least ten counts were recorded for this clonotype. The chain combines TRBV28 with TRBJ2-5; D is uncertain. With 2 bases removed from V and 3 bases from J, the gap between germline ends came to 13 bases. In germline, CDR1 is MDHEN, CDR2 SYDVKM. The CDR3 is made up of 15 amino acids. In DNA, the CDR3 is TGTGCCAGCAGTTTAGTTCGGATCCAGAAAGAGACCCAGTACTTC. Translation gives CASSLVRIQKETQYF.

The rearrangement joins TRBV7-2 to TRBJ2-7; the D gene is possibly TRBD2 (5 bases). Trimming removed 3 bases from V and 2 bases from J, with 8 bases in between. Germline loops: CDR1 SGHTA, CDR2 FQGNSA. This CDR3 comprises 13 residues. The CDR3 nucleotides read TGTGCCAGCAGCTTTTTCGGGACCTACGAGCAGTACTTC. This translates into CASSFFGTYEQYF.

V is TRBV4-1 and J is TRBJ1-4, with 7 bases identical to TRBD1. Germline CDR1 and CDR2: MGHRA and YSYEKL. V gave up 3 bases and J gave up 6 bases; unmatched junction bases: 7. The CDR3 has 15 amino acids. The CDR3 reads CASSHPGQRDEKLFF. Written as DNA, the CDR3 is TGCGCCAGCAGCCATCCGGGACAGCGAGATGAAAAACTGTTTTTT.

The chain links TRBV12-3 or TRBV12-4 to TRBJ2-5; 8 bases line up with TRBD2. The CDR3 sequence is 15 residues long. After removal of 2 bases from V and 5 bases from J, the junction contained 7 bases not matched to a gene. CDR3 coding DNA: TGTGCCAGCAGTTTATCCGGGACTAGTGGGGAGACCCAGTACTTC. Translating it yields CASSLSGTSGETQYF.

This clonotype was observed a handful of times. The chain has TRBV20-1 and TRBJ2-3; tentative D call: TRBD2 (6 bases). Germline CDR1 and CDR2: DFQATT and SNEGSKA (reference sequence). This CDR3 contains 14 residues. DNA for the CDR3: TGCAGGCCTACGGGGGACCCTAGCACAGATACGCAGTATTTT. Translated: CRPTGDPSTDTQYF.

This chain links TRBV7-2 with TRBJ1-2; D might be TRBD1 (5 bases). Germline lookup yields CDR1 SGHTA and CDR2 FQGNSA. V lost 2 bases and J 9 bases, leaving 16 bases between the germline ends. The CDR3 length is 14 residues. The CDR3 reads CASSLRQPQTSYTF. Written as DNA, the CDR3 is TGTGCCAGCAGCTTAAGACAGCCTCAAACGAGCTACACCTTC.

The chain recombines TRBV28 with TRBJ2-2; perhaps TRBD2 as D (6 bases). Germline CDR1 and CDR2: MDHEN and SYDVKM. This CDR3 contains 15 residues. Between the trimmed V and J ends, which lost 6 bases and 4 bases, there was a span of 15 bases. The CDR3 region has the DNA TGTGCCAGCAGCCACGGCGGGGCGGGCACCGGGGAGCTGTTTTTT. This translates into CASSHGGAGTGELFF.

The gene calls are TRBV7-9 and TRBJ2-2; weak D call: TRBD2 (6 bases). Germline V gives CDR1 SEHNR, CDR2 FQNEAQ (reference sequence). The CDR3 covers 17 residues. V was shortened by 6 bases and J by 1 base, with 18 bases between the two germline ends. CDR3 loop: CASSFPGRRGNTGELFF. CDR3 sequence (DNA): TGTGCCAGCAGTTTCCCGGGACGGAGGGGGAACACCGGGGAGCTGTTTTTT.